The next 18 T cell receptor beta chains were all read from a single sample in a study of OX40 agonist ivuxolimab in advanced cancers. The assay was immunoSEQ multiplex PCR, and TCRdb's table has in-frame clones only and misses some. Found here are 65,000 to 85,000 clones, 80% to 95% of them singletons; the top ten hold around 0.7%. The sample consisted of CD4+ or CD8+ T cells sorted from blood, taken in a trial of the OX40 agonist ivuxolimab. The receptors shown here come from an adult with an advanced solid tumor such as melanoma, head and neck, liver or kidney cancer.

The rearrangement uses TRBV14 and TRBJ2-3, with a weak D call TRBD1 (6 bases). Germline V gene data show CDR1 as SGHDN and CDR2 as FVKESK. V lost 5 bases to trimming and J lost 2 bases, with 11 bases between them. CDR3 length: 14 residues. The CDR3 region is CASSKQGITDTQYF. CDR3 nucleotides: TGTGCCAGCAGCAAACAGGGTATCACAGATACGCAGTATTTT.

This clone was recorded only once. CDR3 bases: TGTGCCAGCAGTTTCCGGGGGGATGGCTACACCTTC. Protein product: CASSFRGDGYTF. The chain uses TRBV6-5 and TRBJ1-2, with TRBD1 as a possible D gene (5 bases). V was pared by 4 bases and J by 6 bases, with 9 bases between. Germline CDR1 MNHEY, CDR2 SVGAGI. The CDR3 is 12 amino acids.

The genes are TRBV9 and TRBJ2-7, with 9 positions matching TRBD1. The CDR3 extends over 14 amino acids. Germline CDR1 and CDR2: SGDLS and YYNGEE. The ends lost 0 bases at V and 4 bases at J; junction bases unmatched: 2. CDR3 sequence: CASSVGDRGYEQYF. For the CDR3, the DNA is TGTGCCAGCAGCGTAGGAGACAGGGGGTACGAGCAGTACTTC.

V and J are TRBV5-5 and TRBJ1-3; D perhaps matches TRBD1 (6 bases). In germline, CDR1 is SGHKS, CDR2 YYEKEE (reference sequence). Trimming left V 2 bases short and J 0 bases short, with 12 bases between. The length of the CDR3 is 16 residues. The CDR3 spells CASSLGRGPSGNTIYF. The CDR3 bases are TGTGCCAGCAGCTTAGGCAGGGGCCCCTCTGGAAACACCATATATTTT. Using reference TRBV5-5 and TRBJ1-3 for the parts outside the CDR3, the full variable domain is DAGVTQSPTHLIKTRGQQVTLRCSPISGHKSVSWYQQVLGQGPQFIFQYYEKEERGRGNFPDRFSARQFPNYSSELNVNALLLGDSALYLCASSLGRGPSGNTIYFGEGSWLTVV.

The gene calls are TRBV18 and TRBJ2-3; 8 nucleotides match TRBD1. The trim removed 6 bases at V and 3 bases at J, leaving 8 bases unmatched. The CDR3 runs to 15 residues. Germline CDR1 reads KGHSH; CDR2 reads LQKENI. The CDR3 loop is CASSQRQGNTDTQYF. The DNA of the CDR3 is TGTGCCAGCTCGCAGAGACAGGGGAATACAGATACGCAGTATTTT.

This sequence joins TRBV10-3 and TRBJ2-7, with 8 bases aligning to TRBD2. V lost 2 bases and J lost 2; bases outside the gene matches: 2. The CDR3 length is 14 residues. Germline CDR1 reads ENHRY; CDR2 reads SYGVKD. DNA for the CDR3: TGTGCCATCAGTGAGCGGGGGGGGACCTACGAGCAGTACTTC. This sequence encodes CAISERGGTYEQYF.

This chain uses TRBV29-1 with TRBJ2-5, with 7 bases fitting TRBD1. The CDR3 runs 13 residues. The trim removed 7 bases at V and 5 bases at J, leaving 10 bases unmatched. In germline, CDR1 is SQVTM, CDR2 ANQGSEA. Here the CDR3 reads CSALTGTGETQYF. The CDR3 nucleotides are TGCAGCGCCCTGACAGGGACGGGGGAGACCCAGTACTTC. Based on the CDR3 plus reference TRBV29-1 and TRBJ2-5, the full variable domain is SAVISQKPSRDICQRGTSLTIQCQVDSQVTMMFWYRQQPGQSLTLIATANQGSEATYESGFVIDKFPISRPNLTFSTLTVSNMSPEDSSIYLCSALTGTGETQYFGPGTRLLVL.

V gene TRBV15 combines with J gene TRBJ1-1; D remains unclear. The CDR3 is 15 amino acids. CDR1 and CDR2 (germline): LNHNV, YYDKDF (reference sequence). Trimming left V 3 bases short and J 3 bases short, with 14 bases between. Here the CDR3 DNA reads TGTGCCACCAGCAGGCGGTTGGTCGCGGACACTGAAGCTTTCTTT. Translation gives CATSRRLVADTEAFF.

The chain employs TRBV18 and TRBJ1-2; the D is unclear. Looked up from germline, CDR1 is KGHSH and CDR2 is LQKENI. The CDR3 is 14 amino acids. V was trimmed by 1 base and J by 2 bases, leaving 8 bases between them. Written as DNA, the CDR3 is TGTGCCAGCTCACCACAGGACGGGAACTATGGCTACACCTTC. Residues: CASSPQDGNYGYTF.

The chain combines TRBV10-3 with TRBJ1-1, with a possible D match to TRBD1 (6 bases). Germline V gene lookup returns CDR1 ENHRY and CDR2 SYGVKD. The CDR3 is 15 amino acids. The V end lost 2 bases, the J end lost 0 bases, and 10 bases lay between the germline ends. The CDR3: CAISEKGQMNTEAFF. CDR3 sequence (DNA): TGTGCCATCAGTGAGAAAGGACAGATGAACACTGAAGCTTTCTTT.

This rearrangement joins TRBV11-3 to TRBJ1-2; a possible D gene is TRBD1 (5 bases). Trimming removed 5 bases at V and 8 bases at J, with 15 bases between. Germline values: CDR1 SGHNT, CDR2 YENEEA. There are 13 residues in the CDR3. CDR3: CASSERAGKGYTF. In DNA form, the CDR3 reads TGTGCCAGCAGCGAGAGGGCAGGGAAAGGCTACACCTTC.

The chain carries TRBV11-2 and TRBJ1-2; 8 bases fit TRBD1. This CDR3 has 13 residues. CDR1 SGHAT and CDR2 FQNNGV come from the germline V gene. Trimming cost V 5 bases and J 8 bases; bases outside gene matches: 7. The CDR3 DNA reads as TGTGCCAGCAGCGCGGACAGGGTGAGCGGCTACACCTTC. This encodes CASSADRVSGYTF.

The chain employs TRBV5-6 and TRBJ2-7; TRBD1 or TRBD2 may be the D gene (5 bases each). Germline assignment: CDR1 SGHDT and CDR2 YYEEEE. The V end was cut by 4 bases, the J end by 3 bases, with 11 bases between. This CDR3 is built from 13 residues. CDR3 sequence: CASSPGTRYEQYF. The CDR3 bases are TGTGCCAGCAGCCCCGGGACCCGCTACGAGCAGTACTTC.

The chain joins TRBV11-3 to TRBJ2-5; D is ambiguous. CDR3 length: 14 residues. V gave up 2 bases and J gave up 1 base, with 8 bases separating them. Germline-derived CDR1 and CDR2 are SGHNT and YENEEA. The CDR3, as DNA: TGTGCCAGCAGCTTAAACCCAGCCCAAGAGACCCAGTACTTC. This encodes CASSLNPAQETQYF.

The chain joins TRBV5-1 to TRBJ2-1; D remains unclear. CDR1 and CDR2 from the germline V gene are SGHRS and YFSETQ. V shed 4 bases and J shed 3 bases, with 14 bases lying between them. The CDR3 contains 15 residues. DNA of the CDR3: TGCGCCAGCAGCGGCGATGGTGGGTTCTACAATGAGCAGTTCTTC. Its protein product is CASSGDGGFYNEQFF.

The sample holds a few counts of this clone. The V call is TRBV15, the J call TRBJ1-2, with D tentatively TRBD1 (6 bases). The CDR3 length is 17 residues. The germline gives CDR1 LNHNV, CDR2 YYDKDF (reference sequence). V lost 0 bases and J 4 bases, leaving 18 bases between the germline ends. In nucleotides, the CDR3 is TGTGCCACCAGCAGAGATCCACCCCATATGACAGGCTATGGCTACACCTTC. Protein product: CATSRDPPHMTGYGYTF.

The chain recombines TRBV10-1 with TRBJ1-4, with 8 positions matching TRBD1. J was trimmed by 3 bases and V by 6 bases; bases with no gene match: 3. CDR3 size: 14 residues. Germline assignment: CDR1 WNHNN and CDR2 SYGVQD (reference sequence). The CDR3 DNA sequence: TGCGCCAGCAGCGAGACAGGGGCTAATGAAAAACTGTTTTTT. Protein: CASSETGANEKLFF.

This clone was observed a handful of times. The chain recombines TRBV27 with TRBJ2-7, with no clear D. The CDR3 totals 16 residues. Per the germline V gene, CDR1 is MNHEY and CDR2 is SMNVEV (reference sequence). V was trimmed by 5 bases and J by 3 bases, leaving 20 bases between them. CDR3 nucleotides: TGTGCCAGCAGTGTGACTTTTGGCGGAACGGGCTACGAGCAGTACTTC. Its translation: CASSVTFGGTGYEQYF.